The sequence of this T cell receptor (beta chain) was determined in a study of blood T cell repertoires in COVID-19. About the research overall: From the United States, Italy and Spain came samples of acute and convalescent COVID-19. Sources were T cells, B-cell-depleted T cells, or PBMCs; the material itself was cDNA or gDNA.

Germline V gives CDR1 MNHEY, CDR2 SVGAGI. V dropped 6 bases and J dropped 7 bases, with 9 bases sitting between them. This CDR3 contains 11 residues. Only in-frame clones appear in the TCRdb table, and some are missing; sequencing was by immunoSEQ multiplex PCR. The table has 190,000 or so clones, about 77% seen once; the top ten hold 2.5% to 3%. Sequenced sample: peripheral blood. The receptor's source is a woman older than 75 with active or convalescent COVID-19. V and J are TRBV6-5 and TRBJ1-2; TRBD1 might be the D (5 bases). CDR3 loop: CASRGDSGYTF. CDR3 nucleotides: TGTGCCAGCAGGGGGGACTCTGGCTACACCTTC.